This entry describes one T cell receptor beta chain. Antigen specificity is unknown. This entry is derived from a study of cytomegalovirus exposure and HLA in healthy donors. In germline, CDR1 is SGHDT, CDR2 YYEEEE. V lost 4 bases and J lost 6; bases outside the gene matches: 9. The CDR3 consists of 16 residues. PCR employed 60 Vbeta and 13 Jbeta primers. This table comes from immunoSEQ multiplex PCR, and its TCRdb copy is limited to in-frame clones, with some not included. The repertoire holds about 160,000 clones, roughly three quarters seen once, with 6% to 7.5% in the top ten. Study observations and caveats: In a later analysis, common viral pathogens appeared linked to several of the most significant clusters. The investigators catalogued about 170 TCR beta chains as cytomegalovirus-associated. Later work showed greater clonal expansion in HLA-associated TCR beta chains than in equally common others.

This chain links TRBV5-6 with TRBJ2-2; TRBD1 matches 10 bases. The receptor's source is a man between 40 and 49 years old in good health and CMV-seropositive. The sequenced material came from PBMCs. CDR3 nucleotide sequence: TGTGCCAGCAGCATACCGGGACAGGGGAAGGCCGGGGAGCTGTTTTTT. Protein sequence: CASSIPGQGKAGELFF.